This TCR beta chain was profiled in a study of blood T cell repertoires in COVID-19. Background on the study: Whether acute or convalescent, the COVID-19 samples came from the United States, Italy and Spain. T cells, B-cell-depleted T cells, or PBMCs provided the cDNA or gDNA that served as material.

The junction had 9 bases not matched to a gene; V was cut back by 0 bases and J by 4 bases. This CDR3 has 18 amino acids. Looked up from germline, CDR1 is SGHRS and CDR2 is YFSETQ. In the authors' methods: From reference gene primer amplification, estimates of nucleated cell counts were derived. Sequencing was performed with immunoSEQ multiplex PCR; in TCRdb, only in-frame clones are kept and a portion is missing. That table supplies the V and J calls and clone size; D and trimming were determined from the DNA. The sample holds 150,000 to 200,000 clones, less than 85% seen once. The chain recombines TRBV5-1 with TRBJ2-6; 8 bases align to TRBD1. The receptor was isolated from a human donor with acute or convalescent COVID-19. The donor label of this sample is uncertain. The specimen sequenced was peripheral blood. CDR3 sequence: CASSLVGQGATGANVLTF. The CDR3 DNA sequence: TGCGCCAGCAGCTTGGTGGGGCAGGGGGCGACAGGGGCCAACGTCCTGACTTTC.